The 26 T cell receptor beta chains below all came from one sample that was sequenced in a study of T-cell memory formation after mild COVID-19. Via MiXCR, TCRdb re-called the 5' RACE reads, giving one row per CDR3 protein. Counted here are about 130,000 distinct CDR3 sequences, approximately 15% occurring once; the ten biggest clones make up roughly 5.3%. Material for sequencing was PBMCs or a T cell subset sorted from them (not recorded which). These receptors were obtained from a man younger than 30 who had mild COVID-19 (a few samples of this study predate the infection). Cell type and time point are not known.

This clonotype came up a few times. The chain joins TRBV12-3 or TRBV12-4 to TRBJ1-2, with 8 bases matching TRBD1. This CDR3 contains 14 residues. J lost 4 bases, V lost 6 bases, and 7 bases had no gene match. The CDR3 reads CASRAGQGGYGYTF. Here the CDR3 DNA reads TGTGCCAGCAGAGCCGGACAGGGAGGCTATGGCTACACCTTC.

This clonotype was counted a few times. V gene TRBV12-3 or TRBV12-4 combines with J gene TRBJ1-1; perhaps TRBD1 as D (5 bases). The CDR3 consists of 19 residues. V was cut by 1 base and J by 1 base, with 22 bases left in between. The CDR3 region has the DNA TGTGCCAGCAGTTTAGGCCCCAGGGTGTCTATGGCTCGGAACACTGAAGCTTTCTTT. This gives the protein CASSLGPRVSMARNTEAFF.

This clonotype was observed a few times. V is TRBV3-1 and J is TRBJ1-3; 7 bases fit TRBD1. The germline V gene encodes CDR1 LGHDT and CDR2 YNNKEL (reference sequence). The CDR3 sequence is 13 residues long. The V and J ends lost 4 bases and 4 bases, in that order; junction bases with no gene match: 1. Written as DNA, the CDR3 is TGTGCCAGCAGCCCGGGACAGGGAAACACCATATATTTT. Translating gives CASSPGQGNTIYF.

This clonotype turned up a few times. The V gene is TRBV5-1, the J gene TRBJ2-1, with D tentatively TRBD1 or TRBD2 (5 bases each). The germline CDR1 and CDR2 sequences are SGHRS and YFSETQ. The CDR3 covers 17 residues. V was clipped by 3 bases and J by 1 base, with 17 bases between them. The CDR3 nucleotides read TGCGCCAGCAGCTATACCCTACAGTGGGGGTCCTACAATGAGCAGTTCTTC. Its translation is CASSYTLQWGSYNEQFF.

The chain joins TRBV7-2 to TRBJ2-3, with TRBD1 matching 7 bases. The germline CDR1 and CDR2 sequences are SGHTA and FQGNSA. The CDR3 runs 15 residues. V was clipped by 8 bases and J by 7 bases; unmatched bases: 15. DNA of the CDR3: TGTGCCAGCGCAATGGGAAGGGGGCGGTACTATACGCAGTATTTT. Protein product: CASAMGRGRYYTQYF.

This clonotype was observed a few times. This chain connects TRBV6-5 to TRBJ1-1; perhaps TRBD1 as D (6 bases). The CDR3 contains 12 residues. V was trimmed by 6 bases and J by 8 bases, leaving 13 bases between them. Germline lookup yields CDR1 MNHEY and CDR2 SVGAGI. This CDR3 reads CASRTLGTEAFF. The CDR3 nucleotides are TGTGCCAGCAGAACCCTAGGGACAGAAGCTTTCTTT.

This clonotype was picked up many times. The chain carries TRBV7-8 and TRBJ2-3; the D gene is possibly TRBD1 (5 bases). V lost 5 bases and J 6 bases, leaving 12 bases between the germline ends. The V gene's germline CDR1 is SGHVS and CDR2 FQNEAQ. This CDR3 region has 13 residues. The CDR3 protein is CASSPPRADTQYF. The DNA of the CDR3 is TGTGCCAGCAGCCCCCCCAGGGCGGATACGCAGTATTTT.

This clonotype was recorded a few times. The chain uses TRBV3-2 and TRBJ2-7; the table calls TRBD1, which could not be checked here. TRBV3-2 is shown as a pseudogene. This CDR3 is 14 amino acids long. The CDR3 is CASSQDRTGTEQYV. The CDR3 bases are TGTGCCAGCAGCCAAGATCGTACAGGGACCGAGCAGTACGTC.

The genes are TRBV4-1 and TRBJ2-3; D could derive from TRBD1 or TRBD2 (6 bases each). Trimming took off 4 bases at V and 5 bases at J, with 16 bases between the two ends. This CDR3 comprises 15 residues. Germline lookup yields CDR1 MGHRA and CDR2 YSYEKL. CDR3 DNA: TGCGCCAGCAGCCTAACCTGGGGGGCTGGAGATACGCAGTATTTT. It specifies CASSLTWGAGDTQYF.

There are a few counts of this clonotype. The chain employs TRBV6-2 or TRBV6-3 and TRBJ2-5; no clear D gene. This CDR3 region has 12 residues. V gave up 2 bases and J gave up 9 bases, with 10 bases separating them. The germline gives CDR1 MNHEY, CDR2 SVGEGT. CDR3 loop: CASSYGASAQYF. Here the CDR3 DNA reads TGTGCCAGCAGTTACGGAGCTTCGGCCCAGTACTTC.

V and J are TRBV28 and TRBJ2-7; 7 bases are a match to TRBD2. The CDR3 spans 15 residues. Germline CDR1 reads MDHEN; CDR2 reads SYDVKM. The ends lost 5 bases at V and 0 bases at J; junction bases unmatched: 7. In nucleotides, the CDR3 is TGTGCCAGCAGTCCCCGAGGGAGGGGCTCCTACGAGCAGTACGTC. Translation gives CASSPRGRGSYEQYV.

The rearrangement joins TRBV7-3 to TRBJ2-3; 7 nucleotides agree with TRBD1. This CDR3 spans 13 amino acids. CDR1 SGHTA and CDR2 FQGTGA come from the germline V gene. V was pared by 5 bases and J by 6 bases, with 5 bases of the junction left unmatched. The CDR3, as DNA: TGTGCCAGCAGCACTTACAGGGGTGATACGCAGTATTTT. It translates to CASSTYRGDTQYF.

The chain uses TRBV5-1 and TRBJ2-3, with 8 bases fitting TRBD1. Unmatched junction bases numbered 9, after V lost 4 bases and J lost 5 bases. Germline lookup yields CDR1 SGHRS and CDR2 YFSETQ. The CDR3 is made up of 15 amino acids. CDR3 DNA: TGCGCCAGCAGCCCTCAGGGGGCGTTTGGAGATACGCAGTATTTT. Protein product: CASSPQGAFGDTQYF.

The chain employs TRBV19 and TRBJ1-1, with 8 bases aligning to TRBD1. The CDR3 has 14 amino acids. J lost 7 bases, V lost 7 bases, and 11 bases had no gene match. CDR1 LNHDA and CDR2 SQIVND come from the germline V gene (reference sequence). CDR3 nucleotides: TGTGCCAGTACCCCACCGGGACAGGTATTTGAAGCTTTCTTT. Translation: CASTPPGQVFEAFF.

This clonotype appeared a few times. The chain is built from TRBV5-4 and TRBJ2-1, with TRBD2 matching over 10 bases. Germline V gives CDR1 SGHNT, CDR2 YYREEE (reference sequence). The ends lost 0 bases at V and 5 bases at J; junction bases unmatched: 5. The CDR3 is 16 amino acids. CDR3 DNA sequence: TGTGCCAGCAGCTTGGCACTAGCGGGGCGCAACAATGAGCAGTTCTTC. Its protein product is CASSLALAGRNNEQFF.

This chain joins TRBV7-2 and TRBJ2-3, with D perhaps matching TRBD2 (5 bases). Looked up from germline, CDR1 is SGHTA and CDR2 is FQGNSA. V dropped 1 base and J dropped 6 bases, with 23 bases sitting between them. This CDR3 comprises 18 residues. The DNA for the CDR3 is TGTGCCAGCAGCTTAGGATATATGGCGGGCGGTTCTGGGGATACGCAGTATTTT. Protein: CASSLGYMAGGSGDTQYF.

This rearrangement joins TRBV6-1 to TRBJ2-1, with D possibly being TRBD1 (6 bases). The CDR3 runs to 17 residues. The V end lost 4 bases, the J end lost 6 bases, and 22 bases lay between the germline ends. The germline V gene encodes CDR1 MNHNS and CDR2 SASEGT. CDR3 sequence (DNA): TGTGCCAGCAGTGTTGCCGGGACAACCAATTTTTTCAATGAGCAGTTCTTC. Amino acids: CASSVAGTTNFFNEQFF.

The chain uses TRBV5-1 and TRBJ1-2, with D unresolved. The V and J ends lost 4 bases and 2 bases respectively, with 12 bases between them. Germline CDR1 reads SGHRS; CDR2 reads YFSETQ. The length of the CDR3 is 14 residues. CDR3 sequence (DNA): TGCGCCAGCAGCCCGGCGGGCCTCAACTATGGCTACACCTTC. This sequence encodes CASSPAGLNYGYTF.

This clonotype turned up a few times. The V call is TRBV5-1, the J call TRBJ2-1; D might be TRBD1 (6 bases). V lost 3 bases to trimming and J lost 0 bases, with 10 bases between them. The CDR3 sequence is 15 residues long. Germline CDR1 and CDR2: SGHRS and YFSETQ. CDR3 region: CASSSDRPSYNEQFF. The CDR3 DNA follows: TGCGCCAGCAGCTCCGACAGGCCCTCCTACAATGAGCAGTTCTTC. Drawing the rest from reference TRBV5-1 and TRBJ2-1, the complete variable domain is KAGVTQTPRYLIKTRGQQVTLSCSPISGHRSVSWYQQTPGQGLQFLFEYFSETQRNKGNFPGRFSGRQFSNSRSEMNVSTLELGDSALYLCASSSDRPSYNEQFFGPGTRLTVL.

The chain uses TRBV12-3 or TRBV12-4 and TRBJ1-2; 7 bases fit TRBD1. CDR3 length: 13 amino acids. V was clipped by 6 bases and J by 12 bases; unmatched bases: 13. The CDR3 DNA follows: TGTGCCAGCAGACGGGGACAGCTCGGCTTGAACACCTTC. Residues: CASRRGQLGLNTF.

CDR3 bases: TGCGCCAGCAGCCAACAGTTAGGGAACACAGATACGCAGTATTTT. It codes for CASSQQLGNTDTQYF. The rearrangement links TRBV4-3 to TRBJ2-3; D ambiguous. Germline-derived CDR1 and CDR2 are LGHNA and YSLEER. V was clipped by 2 bases and J by 2 bases, with 11 bases between them. This CDR3 has 15 residues.

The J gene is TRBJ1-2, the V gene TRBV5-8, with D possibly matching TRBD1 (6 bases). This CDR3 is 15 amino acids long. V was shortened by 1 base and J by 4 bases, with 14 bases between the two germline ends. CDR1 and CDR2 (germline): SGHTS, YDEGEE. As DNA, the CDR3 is TGTGCCAGCAGCTTGAGCTCAGGGGTCGGCTATGGCTACACCTTC. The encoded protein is CASSLSSGVGYGYTF.

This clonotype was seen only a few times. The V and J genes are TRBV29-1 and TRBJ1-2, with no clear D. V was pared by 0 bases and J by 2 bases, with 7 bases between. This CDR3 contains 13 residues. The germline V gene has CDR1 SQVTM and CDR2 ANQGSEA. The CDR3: CSVEEQQNYGYTF. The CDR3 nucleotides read TGCAGCGTTGAAGAGCAACAGAACTATGGCTACACCTTC.

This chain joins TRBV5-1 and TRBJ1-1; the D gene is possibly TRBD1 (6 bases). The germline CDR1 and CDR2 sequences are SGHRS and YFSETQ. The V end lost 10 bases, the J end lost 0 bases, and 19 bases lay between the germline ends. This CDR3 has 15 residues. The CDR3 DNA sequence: TGCGCCTCGGCAGGGGAATGGAGCATGAACACTGAAGCTTTCTTT. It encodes CASAGEWSMNTEAFF.

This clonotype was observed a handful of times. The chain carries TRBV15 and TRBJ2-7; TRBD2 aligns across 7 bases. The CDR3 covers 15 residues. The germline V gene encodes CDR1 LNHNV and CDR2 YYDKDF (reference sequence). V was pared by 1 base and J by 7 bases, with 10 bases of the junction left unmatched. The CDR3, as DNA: TGTGCCACCAGCAGAGGATCAGCGGGGCTTGGGGAGCAGTACGTC. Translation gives CATSRGSAGLGEQYV.

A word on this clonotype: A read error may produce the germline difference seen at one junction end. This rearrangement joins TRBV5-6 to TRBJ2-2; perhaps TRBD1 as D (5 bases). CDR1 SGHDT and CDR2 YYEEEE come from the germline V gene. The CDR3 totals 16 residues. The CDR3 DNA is TGTGACAGCAGCTTAGGACACGGCCTATCCACCGGGGAGCTGTTTTTT. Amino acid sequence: CDSSLGHGLSTGELFF.